The 27 T cell receptor beta chains in this list originate from one sample, sequenced in a study of blood T cells in healthy people across ages. The second PCR ran roughly 6 to 12 cycles with a sample-barcoded 5' primer and J-beta primers. TCRdb redid the calling of the 5' RACE reads with MiXCR, one entry per CDR3 protein. The data contain 1.5 million to 2 million distinct CDR3 sequences, around half of them singletons. Sequenced: blood. These receptors originate from a woman in her forties in good health.

The J gene is TRBJ2-7, the V gene TRBV20-1, with D possibly matching TRBD1 (5 bases). In germline, CDR1 is DFQATT, CDR2 SNEGSKA (reference sequence). The CDR3 sequence is 13 residues long. V dropped 6 bases and J dropped 3 bases, with 15 bases sitting between them. The CDR3 bases are TGCAGTGCACGAGACAGTGGCAACTACGAGCAGTACTTC. Its translation is CSARDSGNYEQYF.

This sequence joins TRBV4-1 and TRBJ2-3; 9 nucleotides align to TRBD2. The CDR3 runs 19 residues. Losses at the gene ends were 4 bases for V and 4 bases for J; bases not matched to a gene: 18. Germline CDR1 and CDR2: MGHRA and YSYEKL. The CDR3 DNA reads TGCGCCAGCAGCCCGTACGGGATCGGCCTAGCGGGGAATTCAGATACGCAGTATTTT. As protein: CASSPYGIGLAGNSDTQYF.

This clonotype has only a few counts. This chain uses TRBV5-6 with TRBJ2-7; D is perhaps TRBD1 (6 bases). Germline CDR1 SGHDT, CDR2 YYEEEE. The CDR3 is made up of 14 amino acids. V was shortened by 4 bases and J by 2 bases, with 13 bases between the two germline ends. The CDR3 loop is CASSPGDGTYEQYF. The DNA for the CDR3 is TGTGCCAGCAGCCCAGGGGACGGAACCTACGAGCAGTACTTC.

The chain joins TRBV7-2 to TRBJ2-3, with D uncertain. The CDR3 totals 15 residues. CDR1 SGHTA and CDR2 FQGNSA come from the germline V gene. Trimming took off 5 bases at V and 0 bases at J, with 12 bases between the two ends. The CDR3 DNA reads TGTGCCAGCAGCCCCGCATGGGGTAGCACAGATACGCAGTATTTT. Its protein is CASSPAWGSTDTQYF. The whole variable domain, filled in from reference TRBV7-2 and TRBJ2-3, reads GAGVSQSPSNKVTEKGKDVELRCDPISGHTALYWYRQSLGQGLEFLIYFQGNSAPDKSGLPSDRFSAERTGGSVSTLTIQRTQQEDSAVYLCASSPAWGSTDTQYFGPGTRLTVL.

This sequence joins TRBV20-1 and TRBJ2-4, with D unclear. Judging by the DNA end, TRBJ2-7 fits better; the J call may be wrong. The CDR3 totals 14 residues. From germline, CDR1 is DFQATT and CDR2 SNEGSKA (reference sequence). The CDR3, as DNA: TGCAGTGCTAGAGATCCGGCAGACTTACCCGAGCAGTACTTC. Protein product: CSARDPADLPEQYF.

The V and J genes are TRBV6-2 or TRBV6-3 and TRBJ2-4, with 7 bases lining up with TRBD1. The J call is in doubt because the DNA end fits TRBJ2-7 better. The CDR3 consists of 15 residues. The germline gives CDR1 MNHEY, CDR2 SVGEGT. The CDR3 DNA reads TGTGCCAGCAGTTACTCGAAAAGGGGGCTCTACGAGCAGTACTTC. Translation gives CASSYSKRGLYEQYF.

The V and J genes are TRBV7-9 and TRBJ2-5, with D perhaps matching TRBD1 (6 bases). The CDR3 is 17 amino acids. Germline CDR1 and CDR2: SEHNR and FQNEAQ (reference sequence). V dropped 5 bases and J dropped 2 bases, with 21 bases sitting between them. CDR3 region: CASSLRDTIVYQETQYF. The CDR3 DNA follows: TGTGCCAGCAGCCTAAGGGACACGATAGTGTATCAAGAGACCCAGTACTTC.

The V and J genes are TRBV6-1 and TRBJ2-5; TRBD2 might be the D (6 bases). The CDR3 is made up of 12 amino acids. CDR1 and CDR2 (germline): MNHNS, SASEGT. The V gene lost 6 bases and the J gene lost 11 bases, with 16 bases spanning the gap. The CDR3 loop reads CASRPTPAGQYF. Here the CDR3 DNA reads TGTGCCAGCAGGCCGACTCCGGCGGGGCAGTACTTC.

This clonotype was found a few times. The chain combines TRBV12-3 or TRBV12-4 with TRBJ1-2; D is perhaps TRBD1 (6 bases). The CDR3 is 15 residues long. Trimming pared 6 bases from V and 2 bases from J, leaving 16 bases between. In DNA form, the CDR3 reads TGTGCCAGCAGCACAGCCTGGACAGTAAACTATGGCTACACCTTC. This translates into CASSTAWTVNYGYTF.

This clonotype has more than one count but fewer than ten. This chain joins TRBV5-1 and TRBJ2-1, with D maybe TRBD1 (5 bases). The germline V and J ends were trimmed by 1 base and 0 bases, with 14 bases remaining between them. The CDR3 extends over 17 amino acids. CDR1 SGHRS and CDR2 YFSETQ come from the germline V gene. CDR3 sequence reads: CASSLRQTASSYNEQFF. For the CDR3, the DNA is TGCGCCAGCAGCTTGCGCCAGACAGCCAGCTCCTACAATGAGCAGTTCTTC.

This clonotype has a handful of counts. The chain combines TRBV7-9 with TRBJ1-5; no clear D. Looked up from germline, CDR1 is SEHNR and CDR2 is FQNEAQ (reference sequence). The CDR3 loop spans 15 amino acids. The V end lost 4 bases, the J end lost 3 bases, and 13 bases lay between the germline ends. The CDR3 protein is CASSSSQNINQPQHF. The DNA for the CDR3 is TGTGCCAGCAGCTCCTCGCAGAATATCAATCAGCCCCAGCATTTT.

The genes are TRBV14 and TRBJ1-6, with 9 bases that match TRBD1. The CDR3 extends over 15 amino acids. Germline loops: CDR1 SGHDN, CDR2 FVKESK. V dropped 4 bases and J dropped 8; count of bases not matched to a gene: 6. The DNA for the CDR3 is TGTGCCAGCAGCCGTCTGGGACAGGGATATTCACCCCTCCACTTT. Amino acid sequence: CASSRLGQGYSPLHF.

This clonotype was observed a few times. V gene TRBV12-3 or TRBV12-4 combines with J gene TRBJ1-2; 7 bases match TRBD1. The CDR3 extends over 11 amino acids. The J segment lost 12 bases and the V segment lost 8 bases, leaving 9 bases of the junction unmatched. CDR3 protein: CASSGQSVNTF. DNA of the CDR3: TGTGCCAGCTCGGGACAGTCAGTTAACACCTTC.

The V and J genes are TRBV6-5 and TRBJ2-1, with 8 bases lining up with TRBD1. Germline loops: CDR1 MNHEY, CDR2 SVGAGI. The CDR3 has 12 amino acids. Trimming removed 4 bases from V and 9 bases from J; junction bases left unmatched: 2. The CDR3 nucleotides read TGTGCCAGCAGTTCAGGGGGCACTGAGCAGTTCTTC. Amino acids: CASSSGGTEQFF.

The chain joins TRBV28 to TRBJ1-2; D gene ambiguous. Trimming shortened V by 3 bases and J by 7 bases, and 12 bases separated the two germline ends. The CDR3 is 13 amino acids. Germline V lookup: CDR1 MDHEN, CDR2 SYDVKM. The CDR3 coding sequence is TGTGCCAGCAGTTTTGGCCAGAGGGCTGGCTACACCTTC. It is translated as CASSFGQRAGYTF.

The V gene is TRBV7-2, the J gene TRBJ2-5, with D perhaps TRBD1 (5 bases). V was trimmed by 1 base and J by 3 bases, leaving 9 bases between them. Germline assignment: CDR1 SGHTA and CDR2 FQGNSA. The CDR3 has 14 residues. The CDR3 DNA sequence: TGTGCCAGCAGCTTAGATCCAGGGAAAGAGACCCAGTACTTC. Translation gives CASSLDPGKETQYF.

The chain links TRBV18 to TRBJ2-4; 10 bases are a match to TRBD1. V trimming: 2 bases; J trimming: 7 bases; junction bases outside the gene matches: 8. CDR3 length: 16 amino acids. Germline loops: CDR1 KGHSH, CDR2 LQKENI. The CDR3: CASSPTARDRGNIQYF. CDR3 bases: TGTGCCAGCTCACCAACCGCCCGGGACAGGGGTAACATTCAGTACTTC.

Here the CDR3 reads CAISAATGYNEQYF. The CDR3 nucleotides are TGTGCCATCAGCGCCGCGACCGGCTACAATGAGCAGTACTTC. V gene TRBV10-3 combines with J gene TRBJ2-1; D is ambiguous. The J call may be faulty, since TRBJ2-7 better matches the DNA end. Per the germline V gene, CDR1 is ENHRY and CDR2 is SYGVKD. The CDR3 runs to 14 residues.

J is TRBJ1-5 and V is TRBV27, with a possible D match to TRBD1 (5 bases). The CDR3 sequence is 15 residues long. The germline gives CDR1 MNHEY, CDR2 SMNVEV (reference sequence). V gave up 2 bases and J gave up 4 bases, with 12 bases separating them. The CDR3 bases are TGTGCCAGCAGTTTAACCCGGGACGGGAATCAGCCCCAGCATTTT. Translation: CASSLTRDGNQPQHF.

The rearrangement uses TRBV5-1 and TRBJ2-1; 12 bases match TRBD2. The J call may be incorrect, as the DNA end agrees better with TRBJ2-7. Germline lookup yields CDR1 SGHRS and CDR2 YFSETQ. The CDR3 has 14 amino acids. The CDR3 here is CASSFGLAGWEQYF. CDR3 coding DNA: TGCGCCAGCAGCTTCGGACTAGCGGGGTGGGAGCAGTACTTC.

The CDR3 DNA sequence: TGTGCCAGCAGCAAAGGCCGGGAAACGGACTACAATGAGCAGTTCTTC. Translated, it gives CASSKGRETDYNEQFF. This chain connects TRBV21-1 to TRBJ2-1; the D segment call TRBD1 is taken from the table without a DNA check. TRBV21-1 has pseudogene status. The CDR3 is 16 amino acids.

V is TRBV6-2 or TRBV6-3 and J is TRBJ2-3, with TRBD2 matching 9 bases. CDR1 and CDR2 from the germline V gene are MNHEY and SVGEGT. V was pared by 5 bases and J by 0 bases, with 18 bases of the junction left unmatched. This CDR3 has 20 amino acids. CDR3 nucleotides: TGTGCCAGCAGTAAGGCTAAAGGGCGGGGGGGCCCCGCCAGCACAGATACGCAGTATTTT. Encoded protein: CASSKAKGRGGPASTDTQYF.

V gene TRBV20-1 combines with J gene TRBJ2-1; 9 bases are a match to TRBD1. Germline values: CDR1 DFQATT, CDR2 SNEGSKA (reference sequence). The length of the CDR3 is 14 residues. Trimming at V came to 4 bases and at J to 6 bases, leaving 7 bases not matched to a gene. The CDR3 DNA sequence: TGCAGTGCTATCTCGGGGACAGGGAGCAATGAGCAGTTCTTC. This sequence encodes CSAISGTGSNEQFF.

The V and J genes are TRBV2 and TRBJ2-5, with D perhaps assigned TRBD1 or TRBD2 (6 bases each). Trimming removed 3 bases from V and 12 bases from J, with 17 bases in between. Germline lookup yields CDR1 SNHLY and CDR2 FYNNEI. The CDR3 covers 13 residues. The CDR3 DNA is TGTGCCAGCAGTGACGGGACACCATGGGAGGAGTACTTC. Residues: CASSDGTPWEEYF.

There are a few counts of this clonotype. This chain links TRBV20-1 with TRBJ2-5, with TRBD2 identical over 10 bases. This CDR3 comprises 12 residues. Germline CDR1 is DFQATT and CDR2 is SNEGSKA (reference sequence). The J segment lost 6 bases and the V segment lost 6 bases, leaving 4 bases of the junction unmatched. The CDR3 protein is CSAPSGGQTQYF. DNA of the CDR3: TGCAGTGCCCCTAGCGGGGGACAGACCCAGTACTTC.

This clonotype was counted ten times or more. In DNA form, the CDR3 reads TGTGCCAGCAGCCAAGATAAGGGAGCGGGGGGGGTTGAGCAGTTCTTC. This translates into CASSQDKGAGGVEQFF. The chain links TRBV4-2 to TRBJ2-1; TRBD2 matches 10 bases. Per germline, CDR1 LGHNA and CDR2 YNFKEQ. This CDR3 has 16 residues. The V and J ends lost 0 bases and 9 bases, in that order; junction bases with no gene match: 8.

As regards this clonotype: Being one base from a much bigger clone, this may be a read error. The rearrangement joins TRBV13 to TRBJ2-1; D unresolved. Looked up from germline, CDR1 is PRHDT and CDR2 is FYEKMQ (reference sequence). The V end lost 3 bases, the J end lost 13 bases, and 13 bases lay between the germline ends. The CDR3 loop spans 12 amino acids. CDR3 DNA sequence: TGTGCCAGCAGCTTGGGCAAAAACATTCAGTTCTTC. Translation: CASSLGKNIQFF. The full variable domain, in which reference TRBV13 and TRBJ2-1 provide the parts outside the CDR3, is AAGVIQSPRHLIKEKRETATLKCYPIPRHDTVYWYQQGPGQDPQFLISFYEKMQSDKGSIPDRFSAQQFSDYHSELNMSSLELGDSALYFCASSLGKNIQFFGPGTRLTVL.